This T cell receptor (beta chain) appears in the sequencing data of a study of CD8+ T cells in alopecia areata. Study details: Tofacitinib administration to treated patients was oral, at 5 to 10 mg twice daily. People stayed on tofacitinib for 6 to 18 months, then stopped the drug for 6 months. General observations from the study: Especially in alopecia totalis/universalis, lesional scalp showed greater clonality than normal scalp did.

Researchers gathered lesional scalp punch biopsies and peripheral blood from patients with alopecia areata. Trimming took off 4 bases at V and 4 bases at J, with 16 bases between the two ends. Germline V gene lookup returns CDR1 MNHEY and CDR2 SMNVEV (reference sequence). The CDR3 runs 15 residues. RNA extraction was followed by reverse transcription into cDNA, which acted as the sequencing template. Clones were sequenced by immunoSEQ multiplex PCR, and TCRdb holds only the in-frame ones, with some missing. The sample shows some 240,000 clones, approximately 61% of them seen only once. Comments on this clone: Its antigen remains unknown.

The sequences come from CD4+ T cells sorted from blood, collected at week 0. This sequence joins TRBV27 and TRBJ1-2, with a tentative D call TRBD1 (5 bases). The TCR was taken from a human donor with alopecia areata. The CDR3 DNA is TGTGCCAGCAGTTCGACTCGGAACAGGCCCTATGGCTACACCTTC. Amino acids: CASSSTRNRPYGYTF.